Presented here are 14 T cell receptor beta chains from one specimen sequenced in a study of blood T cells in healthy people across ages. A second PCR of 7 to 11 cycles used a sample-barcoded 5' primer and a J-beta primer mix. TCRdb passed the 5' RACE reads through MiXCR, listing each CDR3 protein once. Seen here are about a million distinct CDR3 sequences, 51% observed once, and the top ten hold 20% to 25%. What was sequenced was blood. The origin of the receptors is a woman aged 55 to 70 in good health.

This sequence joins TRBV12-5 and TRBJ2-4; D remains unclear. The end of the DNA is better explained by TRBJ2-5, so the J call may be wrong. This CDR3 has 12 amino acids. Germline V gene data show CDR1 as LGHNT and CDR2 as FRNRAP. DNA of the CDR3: TGTGCTAGTGGTCCAGTCGGAGAGACCCAGTACTTC. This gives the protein CASGPVGETQYF.

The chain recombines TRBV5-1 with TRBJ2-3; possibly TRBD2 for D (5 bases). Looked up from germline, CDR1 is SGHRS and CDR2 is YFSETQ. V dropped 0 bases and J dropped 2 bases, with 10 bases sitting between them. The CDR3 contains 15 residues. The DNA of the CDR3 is TGCGCCAGCAGCTTGGACGGTAGCGACACAGATACGCAGTATTTT. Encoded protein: CASSLDGSDTDTQYF.

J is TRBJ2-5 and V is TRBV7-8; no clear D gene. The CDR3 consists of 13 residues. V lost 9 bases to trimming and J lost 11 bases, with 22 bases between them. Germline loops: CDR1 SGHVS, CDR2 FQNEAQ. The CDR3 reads CASSPNSAGQQYF. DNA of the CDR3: TGTGCCAGTAGCCCCAATTCCGCCGGGCAGCAGTACTTC. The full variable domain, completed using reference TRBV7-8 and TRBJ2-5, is GAGVSQSPRYKVAKRGQDVALRCDPISGHVSLFWYQQALGQGPEFLTYFQNEAQLDKSGLPSDRFFAERPEGSVSTLKIQRTQQEDSAVYLCASSPNSAGQQYFGPGTRLLVL.

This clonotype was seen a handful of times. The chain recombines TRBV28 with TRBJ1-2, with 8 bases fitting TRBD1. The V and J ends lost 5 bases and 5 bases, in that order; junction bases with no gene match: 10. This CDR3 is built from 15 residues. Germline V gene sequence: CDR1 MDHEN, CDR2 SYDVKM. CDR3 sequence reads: CASSVGPGQAYGYTF. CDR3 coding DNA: TGTGCCAGCAGTGTAGGACCGGGACAGGCTTATGGCTACACCTTC.

The CDR3 is CSAIIADTQYF. In nucleotides, the CDR3 is TGCAGTGCCATTATAGCAGATACGCAGTATTTT. The chain has TRBV20-1 and TRBJ2-3; no definite D call. Germline V gene data show CDR1 as DFQATT and CDR2 as SNEGSKA (reference sequence). V shed 6 bases and J shed 4 bases, with 8 bases lying between them. The length of the CDR3 is 11 residues.

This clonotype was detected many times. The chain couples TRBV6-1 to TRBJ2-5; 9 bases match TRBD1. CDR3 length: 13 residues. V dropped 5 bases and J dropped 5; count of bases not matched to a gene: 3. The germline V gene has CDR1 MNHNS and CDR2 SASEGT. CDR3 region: CASSRDRDETQYF. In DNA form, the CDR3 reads TGTGCCAGCAGTCGGGACAGGGACGAGACCCAGTACTTC.

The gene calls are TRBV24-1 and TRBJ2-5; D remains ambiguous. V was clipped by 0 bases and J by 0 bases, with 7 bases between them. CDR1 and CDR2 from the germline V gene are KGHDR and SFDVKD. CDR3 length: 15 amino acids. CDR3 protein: CATSDLQLDQETQYF. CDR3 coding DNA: TGTGCCACCAGTGATTTGCAGCTAGACCAAGAGACCCAGTACTTC.

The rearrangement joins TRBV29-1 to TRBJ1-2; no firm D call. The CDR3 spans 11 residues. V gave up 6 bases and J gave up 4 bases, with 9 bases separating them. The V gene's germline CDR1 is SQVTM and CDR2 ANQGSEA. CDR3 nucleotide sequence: TGCAGCGTGACCTCCGGCTATGGCTACACCTTC. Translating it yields CSVTSGYGYTF.

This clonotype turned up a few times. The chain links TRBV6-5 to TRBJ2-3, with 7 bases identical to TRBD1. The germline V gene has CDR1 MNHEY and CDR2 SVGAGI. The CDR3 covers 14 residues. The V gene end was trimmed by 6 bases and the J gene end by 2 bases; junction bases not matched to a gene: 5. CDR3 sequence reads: CASRLTGNTDTQYF. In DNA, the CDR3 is TGTGCCAGCAGATTGACAGGGAACACAGATACGCAGTATTTT.

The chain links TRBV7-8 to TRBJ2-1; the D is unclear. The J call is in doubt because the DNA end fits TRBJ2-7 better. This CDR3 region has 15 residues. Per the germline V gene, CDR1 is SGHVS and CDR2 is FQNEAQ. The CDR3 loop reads CASSQIANVYNEQYF. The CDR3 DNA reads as TGTGCCAGCAGCCAGATAGCTAATGTCTACAATGAGCAGTACTTC.

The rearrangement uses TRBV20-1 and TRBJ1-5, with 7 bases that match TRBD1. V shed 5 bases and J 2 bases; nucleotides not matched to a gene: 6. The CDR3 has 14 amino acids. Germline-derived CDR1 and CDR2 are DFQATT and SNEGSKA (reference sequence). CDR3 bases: TGCAGTGCTCAGAGACAGGGACGCAATCAGCCCCAGCATTTT. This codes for CSAQRQGRNQPQHF.

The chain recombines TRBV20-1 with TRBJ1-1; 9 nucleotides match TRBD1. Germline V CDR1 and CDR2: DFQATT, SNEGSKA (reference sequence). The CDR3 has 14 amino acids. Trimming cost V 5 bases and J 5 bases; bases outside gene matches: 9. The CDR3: CSASQRQGGTEAFF. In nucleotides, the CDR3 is TGCAGTGCTTCCCAAAGACAGGGGGGGACTGAAGCTTTCTTT.

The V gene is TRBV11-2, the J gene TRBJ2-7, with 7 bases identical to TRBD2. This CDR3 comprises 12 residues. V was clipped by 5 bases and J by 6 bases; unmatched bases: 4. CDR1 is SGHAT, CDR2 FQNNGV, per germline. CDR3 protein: CASSRTSSEQYF. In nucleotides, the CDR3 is TGTGCCAGCAGCCGGACTAGTTCCGAGCAGTACTTC.

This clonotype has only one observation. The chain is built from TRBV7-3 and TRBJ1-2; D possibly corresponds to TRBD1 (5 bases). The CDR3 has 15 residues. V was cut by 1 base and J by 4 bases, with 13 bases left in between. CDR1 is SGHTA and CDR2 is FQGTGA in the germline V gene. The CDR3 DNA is TGTGCCAGCAGCTTAAGCACCCGACAGAGCTATGGCTACACCTTC. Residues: CASSLSTRQSYGYTF.